Below, 12 T cell receptor beta chains from the same sample are listed, as sequenced in a study of blood T cells in healthy people across ages. The authors ran a second PCR of 7 to 11 cycles using a sample-barcoded 5' primer and a J-beta primer mix. One entry per CDR3 protein results from TCRdb running MiXCR on the 5' RACE reads. The data contain 650,000 to 700,000 distinct CDR3 sequences, approximately 52% of them singletons. The specimen sequenced was blood. All receptors derive from a woman of 80 years or more in good health.

This clonotype was observed many times. The V gene is TRBV5-1, the J gene TRBJ2-3, with a tentative D call TRBD1 (6 bases). Germline V lookup: CDR1 SGHRS, CDR2 YFSETQ. V lost 4 bases to trimming and J lost 1 base, with 10 bases between them. The CDR3 runs to 14 residues. The DNA of the CDR3 is TGCGCCAGCAGCGCCGCAGGGGGCACAGATACGCAGTATTTT. It codes for CASSAAGGTDTQYF.

This sequence joins TRBV28 and TRBJ2-1, with D possibly matching TRBD1 (6 bases). The V end lost 5 bases, the J end lost 4 bases, and 12 bases lay between the germline ends. The CDR3 consists of 14 residues. CDR1 MDHEN and CDR2 SYDVKM come from the germline V gene. This CDR3 reads CASSVPQGYNEQFF. CDR3 sequence (DNA): TGTGCCAGCAGTGTACCACAGGGATACAATGAGCAGTTCTTC.

This clonotype was counted only a few times. The rearrangement joins TRBV30 to TRBJ1-5; 7 nucleotides agree with TRBD1. Germline values: CDR1 GTSNPN, CDR2 SVGIG (reference sequence). V lost 3 bases, J lost 7 bases, and 6 bases stayed unmatched. The CDR3 length is 13 residues. CDR3 amino acids: CAWSPTGRQPQHF. CDR3 nucleotides: TGTGCCTGGAGCCCGACAGGGAGACAGCCCCAGCATTTT.

This chain links TRBV2 with TRBJ1-2, with D possibly TRBD1 on 5 matching bases. V gave up 8 bases and J gave up 5 bases, with 15 bases separating them. Germline loops: CDR1 SNHLY, CDR2 FYNNEI. The CDR3 runs to 13 residues. This chain's CDR3 is CASPTGDEYGYTF. In DNA, the CDR3 is TGTGCCAGCCCTACGGGGGACGAGTATGGCTACACCTTC.

The chain is built from TRBV5-1 and TRBJ2-3; TRBD2 aligns across 7 bases. CDR3 length equals 14 residues. Germline CDR1 SGHRS, CDR2 YFSETQ. The junction had 4 bases not matched to a gene; V was cut back by 4 bases and J by 2 bases. The CDR3 sequence: CASSVGDYTDTQYF. As DNA, the CDR3 is TGCGCCAGCAGCGTGGGGGACTACACAGATACGCAGTATTTT.

This chain connects TRBV7-9 to TRBJ1-6; D not certain. Trimming stripped 5 bases from V and 0 bases from J, with 8 bases between. CDR1 SEHNR and CDR2 FQNEAQ come from the germline V gene (reference sequence). CDR3 length: 15 amino acids. This CDR3 reads CASSHGDSYNSPLHF. DNA of the CDR3: TGTGCCAGCAGCCATGGGGACTCCTATAATTCACCCCTCCACTTT.

The chain joins TRBV10-3 to TRBJ2-1; maybe TRBD2 (5 bases). The V end was cut by 7 bases, the J end by 0 bases, with 19 bases between. Germline V CDR1 and CDR2: ENHRY, SYGVKD. The CDR3 contains 17 residues. CDR3 region: CAIIRTGAISSYNEQFF. DNA of the CDR3: TGTGCCATCATCAGGACTGGAGCAATCAGCTCCTACAATGAGCAGTTCTTC.

There are many counts of this clonotype. The CDR3 loop reads CASSPSRNSYNEQFF. For the CDR3, the DNA is TGTGCCAGCAGTCCATCGCGGAACTCCTACAATGAGCAGTTCTTC. The V gene is TRBV27, the J gene TRBJ2-1, with no clear D. Germline lookup yields CDR1 MNHEY and CDR2 SMNVEV (reference sequence). V gave up 5 bases and J gave up 0 bases, with 11 bases separating them. The CDR3 is made up of 15 amino acids.

With respect to this clonotype: A much more abundant neighbour one base away suggests this may be a read error. J is TRBJ2-3 and V is TRBV20-1; D unclear. The CDR3 sequence is 12 residues long. Per the germline V gene, CDR1 is DFQATT and CDR2 is SNEGSKA (reference sequence). The CDR3 DNA sequence: TGCAGGGCTAGAGCGCTTGGCCCCAAGCAGTATTTT. Translating it yields CRARALGPKQYF.

The V call is TRBV21-1, the J call TRBJ2-7. TRBV21-1 is reported as a pseudogene. The length of the CDR3 is 16 residues. This CDR3 reads CASSLSERVSRNEQYF. In nucleotides, the CDR3 is TGTGCCAGCAGCCTAAGCGAGCGAGTCTCTAGGAACGAGCAGTACTTC.

V usage is TRBV25-1 and J usage is TRBJ1-2; D gene uncertain. The CDR3 length is 11 residues. CDR1 and CDR2 (germline): MGHDK, SYGVNS. Trimming shortened V by 3 bases and J by 6 bases, and 5 bases separated the two germline ends. CDR3 sequence reads: CASSEGNGYTF. In DNA, the CDR3 is TGTGCCAGCAGTGAGGGGAATGGCTACACCTTC.

About this clonotype itself: This may be a read error: a much more frequent sequence differs by one nucleotide. The chain is built from TRBV7-9 and TRBJ2-7; D ambiguous. The CDR3 is 12 residues long. Germline lookup yields CDR1 SEHNR and CDR2 FQNEAQ (reference sequence). V lost 3 bases, J lost 7 bases, and 10 bases lay in between. The CDR3 is CASSLRWNEQYF. The DNA of the CDR3 is TGTGCCAGCAGCTTGAGGTGGAATGAGCAGTACTTC.